This note documents a single TCR beta chain sequence. The specificity of this receptor is unknown. No much larger clonotype is one base removed from it; base qualities were not supplied. Taken from the germline V gene (reference sequence), the CDR1 and CDR2 loops are SEHNR and FQNEAQ. Reading from cysteine to phenylalanine, the CDR3 counts 15 amino acids. The sequence is cut down to CDR3 DNA, 45 bases in frame from base 1. The V end loses 5 bases and the J end loses 2 bases, and a stretch of 13 bases separates them. TCRbeta CDR3 regions were amplified from genomic DNA using the immunoSEQ Assay, a bias-controlled multiplex PCR. The original methods were these. Nucleated cell counts per sample were estimated from amplification of reference gene primers within the assay. To quantify the absolute abundance of each unique TCRbeta CDR3 rearrangement, sequence reads were collapsed and filtered. For each sample, productive Simpson clonality was calculated as the square root of Simpson's diversity index across productive rearrangements. What TCRdb holds here is the immuneACCESS table cut down to in-frame rearrangements. Part of the clones is not present; checked against another copy, under half of the missing clones reflect an unresolved V gene, and the others are unexplained. V and J calls and clone size are as listed in that table; D and trimming were resolved from the DNA. A total of about 220,000 clones appear in this sample, about 85% of them only once. The biggest ten clones account for around 2.9% of the sample.

Samples from volunteer blood donors who had recovered from COVID-19 were contributed by a second Seattle source. Collaborating institutions collected whole blood in K2EDTA tubes following their own protocols. Collaborator samples were shipped for TCRbeta analysis as frozen whole blood, isolated PBMCs, or DNA extracted from either sample type. The source of the sample is a study of blood T cell repertoires in COVID-19 (dated by TCRdb to about 2020). General notes on the study: The collaborator samples originated in the United States, Italy and Spain and spanned the acute and convalescent phases of COVID-19. The sample metadata nearly always contained a de-identified subject ID, COVID-19 status, age in years and sex. The repertoires were released in a freely available public database meant as a resource for research on the immune response to SARS-CoV-2. HLA class I and class II types, where available, came from metadata supplied by the sample provider rather than from assay-based typing. Samples were obtained from the ongoing ImmuneRACE study (first 160 participants) and from some 1,200 subjects provided by 6 global collaborators. The material from the prospective study consisted of cDNA or gDNA derived from T cells, B-cell-depleted T cells, or PBMCs. Subjects who had been exposed to COVID-19, were actively infected with it, or had recovered from it provided the deeply sampled blood TCRbeta repertoires that made up the dataset.

The study at large found these results: The amount of clinical and demographic metadata varied by source and participant and was provided uncurated.

The TCR comes from a man in his fifties or sixties who had recovered from COVID-19. The sample consisted of peripheral blood. The receptor chain draws on TRBV7-9 and TRBJ2-4, and the D gene may be TRBD1, 6 bases matching. The DNA is as follows: TGTGCCAGCAGCATTGACAGGACCTCCAAAAACATTCAGTACTTC. This gives the protein CASSIDRTSKNIQYF. This CDR3, with the reference TRBV7-9 and TRBJ2-4 proteins standing in past its ends, gives the full variable domain DTGVSQNPRHKITKRGQNVTFRCDPISEHNRLYWYRQTLGQGPEFLTYFQNEAQLEKSRLLSDRFSAERPKGSFSTLEIQRTEQGDSAMYLCASSIDRTSKNIQYFGAGTRLSVL.